One sample yielded the 14 T cell receptor beta chains listed below, sequenced in a study of T cell clonality in common variable immunodeficiency. Libraries were prepared by immunoSEQ multiplex PCR; TCRdb keeps only in-frame clonotypes and omits some of them. The sample yields tens of thousands of clones, without any singletons. Sequencing was carried out using peripheral blood mononuclear cells. The source of these receptors is a person aged 18 to 70 in good health.

There are many counts of this clone. The sequenced fragment ends 3 residues before the CDR3 boundary, so the rest is inferred from the germline J gene. The chain employs TRBV6-1 and TRBJ1-1; D remains ambiguous. Germline V gene lookup returns CDR1 MNHNS and CDR2 SASEGT. This CDR3 is built from 17 residues. The CDR3 sequence is CASSEVGRGLTGSRAFF. Incomplete CDR3 DNA: TGTGCCAGCAGTGAAGTAGGCCGGGGTTTAACCGGATCGAGA.

This clone was found many times. With the read ending 3 residues before the CDR3 end, the germline J gene is used to fill in that end. This chain joins TRBV4-1 and TRBJ2-7; D is possibly TRBD2 (5 bases). This CDR3 contains 15 residues. V was cut by 3 bases and J by 2 bases, with 14 bases left in between. The germline gives CDR1 MGHRA, CDR2 YSYEKL. This CDR3 is CASSQGAADTYEQYF. Partial CDR3 DNA: TGCGCCAGCAGCCAGGGCGCAGCGGATACCTACGAG.

The table lists this clone with many counts. Mismatch with germline at one junction end may stem from a read error. The read comes to an end 3 residues before the CDR3 does, leaving the germline J gene to fill in the end. The chain employs TRBV4-2 and TRBJ1-2; 8 bases agree with TRBD1. The CDR3 runs 16 residues. Germline CDR1 and CDR2: LGHNA and YNFKEQ. The CDR3 sequence is CASSQDRPGGADGYTF. CDR3 DNA (partial): TGCGCCAGCAGCCAAGATAGACCAGGGGGCGCGGATGGC.

This clone has ten or more counts. Read coverage stops 3 residues before the CDR3 terminus; the germline J gene supplies the remainder. V is TRBV20-1 and J is TRBJ2-3; TRBD2 aligns across 10 bases. This CDR3 contains 15 residues. The V and J ends lost 5 bases and 0 bases, in that order; junction bases with no gene match: 5. CDR1 and CDR2 (germline): DFQATT, SNEGSKA (reference sequence). The part of the CDR3 DNA that was read is TGCAGTGCTGAGGGGACTAGCGTAAGCACAGATACG. It yields the protein CSAEGTSVSTDT. The complete CDR3 reads CSAEGTSVSTDTQYF.

The sample holds many counts of this clone. The read ends 3 residues early relative to the CDR3; the germline J gene fills the gap. The chain has TRBV6-1 and TRBJ2-1; D gene unclear. The germline V and J ends were trimmed by 3 bases and 6 bases, with 9 bases remaining between them. CDR3 length: 13 amino acids. In germline, CDR1 is MNHNS, CDR2 SASEGT. CDR3: CASSDGFSNEQFF. The covered CDR3 bases are TGTGCCAGCAGTGACGGGTTTTCCAATGAG.

The table lists this clone with many counts. The read finishes 3 residues shy of the CDR3 end, and the germline J gene is used to complete it. This chain connects TRBV12-3 or TRBV12-4 to TRBJ1-5; 9 nucleotides agree with TRBD1. The CDR3 runs 16 residues. V trimming: 4 bases; J trimming: 1 base; junction bases outside the gene matches: 5. CDR3 loop: CASSSPDRGSNQPQHF. The covered CDR3 bases are TGTGCCAGCAGTTCCCCGGACAGGGGAAGCAATCAGCCC.

There are many counts of this clone. The read gets to within 3 residues of the CDR3 end, and the germline J gene fills in the rest. This sequence joins TRBV12-5 and TRBJ2-5; possible D gene TRBD2, 6 bases. This CDR3 spans 16 amino acids. In germline, CDR1 is LGHNT, CDR2 FRNRAP. Trimming shortened V by 0 bases and J by 5 bases, and 16 bases separated the two germline ends. Partial CDR3 DNA: TGTGCTAGTGGTTTGGTACTAGCCAACAATGGGGAGACC. Its protein product is CASGLVLANNGET. The whole CDR3 sequence reads CASGLVLANNGETQYF.

The sample holds many counts of this clone. From the germline J gene comes the end of the CDR3, since the read stops 3 residues before it. J is TRBJ2-1 and V is TRBV20-1; 8 bases map to TRBD2. J gave up 4 bases and V 5 bases, and 10 bases lay outside the gene matches. Looked up from germline, CDR1 is DFQATT and CDR2 is SNEGSKA (reference sequence). The length of the CDR3 is 15 residues. CDR3 in amino acids: CSADSGMDPYNEQFF. The covered CDR3 bases are TGCAGTGCTGATAGCGGGATGGATCCATACAATGAG.

In regard to this clone: The observed sequence ends 3 residues before the CDR3 terminus, with the missing tail filled in from the germline J gene. The chain combines TRBV19 with TRBJ1-3; D ambiguous. V lost 0 bases and J lost 0, with 9 bases in between. CDR3 length: 16 amino acids. Germline V gene data show CDR1 as LNHDA and CDR2 as SQIVND (reference sequence). The part of the CDR3 DNA that was read is TGTGCCAGTAGTATAGACCCAGCGTACTCTGGAAACACC. Protein: CASSIDPAYSGNT. The full CDR3 reads CASSIDPAYSGNTIYF.

This clone has ten or more counts. Read coverage stops 3 residues before the CDR3 terminus; the germline J gene supplies the remainder. The gene calls are TRBV7-2 and TRBJ2-2; 8 nucleotides line up with TRBD2. J was trimmed by 6 bases and V by 6 bases; bases with no gene match: 9. The CDR3 is 15 amino acids. The germline V gene encodes CDR1 SGHTA and CDR2 FQGNSA. The chain's CDR3 is CASRKIAGWSGELFF. CDR3 DNA (partial): TGTGCCAGCAGGAAAATAGCGGGATGGTCCGGGGAG.

This clone was seen ten or more times. The sequence runs out 3 residues before the end of the CDR3; the remainder is reconstructed from the germline J gene. This rearrangement joins TRBV7-2 to TRBJ2-7, with TRBD2 matching 13 bases. This CDR3 comprises 15 residues. Trimming at V came to 4 bases and at J to 3 bases, leaving 3 bases not matched to a gene. The germline CDR1 and CDR2 sequences are SGHTA and FQGNSA. The sequenced part of the CDR3 DNA is TGTGCCAGCAGCTGGACTAGCGGGAGTGTCTACGAG. It is translated as CASSWTSGSVYE. The CDR3 as a whole reads CASSWTSGSVYEQYF.

This clone has a count of ten or more. The DNA ends 3 residues before the CDR3 does, and the rest of the CDR3 is filled in from the germline J gene. The chain combines TRBV20-1 with TRBJ1-2, with D unresolved. With 7 bases removed from V and 4 bases from J, the gap between germline ends came to 10 bases. This CDR3 comprises 11 residues. The germline CDR1 and CDR2 sequences are DFQATT and SNEGSKA (reference sequence). The CDR3 sequence: CSVVSPYGYTF. The covered CDR3 bases are TGCAGTGTAGTAAGCCCCTATGGC.

At least ten counts were recorded for this clone. From the germline J gene comes the end of the CDR3, since the read stops 3 residues before it. The genes are TRBV23-1 and TRBJ1-2; 7 positions match TRBD1. TRBV23-1 is an ORF; its function is uncertain. J gave up 5 bases and V 3 bases, and 3 bases lay outside the gene matches. The CDR3 contains 13 residues. CDR3 DNA (partial): TGCGCCAGCAGTCATTGCAGGGGGTATGGC. As protein: CASSHCRGYG. From start to end, the CDR3 is CASSHCRGYGYTF.

This clone has a count of ten or more. Coverage ceases 3 residues before the CDR3 finishes, and the germline J gene fills in the end. The chain has TRBV5-1 and TRBJ2-1; TRBD1 agrees at 9 bases. Germline V gives CDR1 SGHRS, CDR2 YFSETQ. CDR3 length: 17 amino acids. The junction had 12 bases not matched to a gene; V was cut back by 1 base and J by 7 bases. The DNA read from the CDR3 is TGCGCCAGCAGCTTGTGGGGCAAACAGGGGGCGTTGAATGAG. This encodes CASSLWGKQGALNE. The CDR3 reads in full as CASSLWGKQGALNEQFF.